The T cell receptor (beta chain) under discussion was sequenced for a study of long-term antiretroviral therapy in people with HIV. Donors each had at least one pre-ART PBMC sample and at least two post-ART ones. This CDR3 is built from 12 residues. The germline CDR1 and CDR2 sequences are SGHDT and YYEEEE. V lost 1 base and J lost 5, with 6 bases in between. The run of the v3.0 immunoSEQ assay was at survey level. Assay used: immunoSEQ multiplex PCR; TCRdb lists only in-frame clones, some missing. This repertoire shows 34,000 or so clones, approximately 85% found once; its top ten account for nearly 5%.

Sequencing used unsorted PBMCs, obtained about 2.7 years before starting antiretroviral therapy. This receptor was taken from a woman between 25 and 40 years old with HIV. This chain uses TRBV5-6 with TRBJ1-1; D is ambiguous. The CDR3 loop is CASSLWETEAFF. CDR3 DNA sequence: TGTGCCAGCAGCTTGTGGGAGACTGAAGCTTTCTTT.